The 9 T cell receptor beta chains below come from one sample, sequenced in a study of T cells in Graves' hyperthyroidism and ophthalmopathy. RNA transcripts gave rise to amplified TCR beta CDR3 regions. The TCR CDR3 was amplified in a first-round RT-PCR using the HTBI primer set. One entry per CDR3 protein results from TCRdb running MiXCR on the multiplex PCR reads. This sample carries some 510,000 distinct CDR3 sequences, around 21% of them seen once, and the ten largest clones take approximately 26%. Sequencing used blood. Receptors originate from a man aged 18 to 30 with Graves' hyperthyroidism.

This clonotype was detected many times. V gene TRBV20-1 combines with J gene TRBJ1-1; 11 nucleotides align to TRBD1. This CDR3 is 18 amino acids long. CDR1 and CDR2 from the germline V gene are DFQATT and SNEGSKA (reference sequence). The junction had 10 bases not matched to a gene; V was cut back by 0 bases and J by 1 base. The CDR3 region is CSARDRTGGEGRNTEAFF. The CDR3 coding sequence is TGCAGTGCTAGAGATCGGACAGGGGGCGAGGGGAGGAACACTGAAGCTTTCTTT.

This clonotype occurred many times. The V and J genes are TRBV28 and TRBJ2-7; 7 nucleotides match TRBD1. The V and J ends lost 5 bases and 6 bases, in that order; junction bases with no gene match: 7. CDR3 length: 13 amino acids. Per germline, CDR1 MDHEN and CDR2 SYDVKM. This CDR3 is CASSISDRVEQYF. CDR3 bases: TGTGCCAGCAGTATTTCCGACAGGGTCGAGCAGTACTTC.

This clonotype occurred many times. The chain recombines TRBV19 with TRBJ1-1; D is unclear. The CDR3 covers 12 residues. Germline CDR1 is LNHDA and CDR2 is SQIVND (reference sequence). The V end was cut by 8 bases, the J end by 5 bases, with 12 bases between. In DNA, the CDR3 is TGTGCCAGTTGGGGAGGAGGGACTGAAGCTTTCTTT. Its protein is CASWGGGTEAFF.

This clonotype was recorded a few times. This chain connects TRBV4-1 to TRBJ2-4; 13 nucleotides line up with TRBD2. Germline trimming cut 6 bases from V and 4 bases from J; bases unmatched to any gene: 0. CDR1 is MGHRA and CDR2 is YSYEKL in the germline V gene. This CDR3 contains 14 residues. Here the CDR3 DNA reads TGCGCCAGCAGGGGACTAGCGGGGAAAAACATTCAGTACTTC. As protein: CASRGLAGKNIQYF.

The sample holds many counts of this clonotype. The V and J genes are TRBV12-3 or TRBV12-4 and TRBJ1-1; D unresolved. This CDR3 has 10 amino acids. V was pared by 2 bases and J by 5 bases, with 0 bases between. CDR3 nucleotides: TGTGCCAGCAGTTTAACTGAAGCTTTCTTT. Its translation: CASSLTEAFF.

In its sample, this clonotype was seen a few times. The chain combines TRBV11-2 with TRBJ2-3; tentatively, D is TRBD2 (6 bases). Germline assignment: CDR1 SGHAT and CDR2 FQNNGV. This CDR3 has 15 residues. Between the trimmed V and J ends, which lost 8 bases and 5 bases, there was a span of 20 bases. CDR3 in amino acids: CASALGGWMRDTQYF. CDR3 in DNA: TGTGCCAGCGCCCTGGGGGGATGGATGCGAGATACGCAGTATTTT.

This clonotype was counted at least ten times. The genes are TRBV6-1 and TRBJ1-2, with D tentatively TRBD1 (6 bases). The CDR3 is 14 residues long. Trimming shortened V by 6 bases and J by 8 bases, and 19 bases separated the two germline ends. From germline, CDR1 is MNHNS and CDR2 SASEGT. The CDR3 bases are TGTGCCAGCAGCTCGAGGGGGGGACGCGTGGGCTACACCTTC. It is translated as CASSSRGGRVGYTF.

V and J are TRBV4-1 and TRBJ2-7; D is perhaps TRBD2 (6 bases). V was pared by 1 base and J by 2 bases, with 15 bases between. The CDR3 extends over 16 amino acids. Germline-derived CDR1 and CDR2 are MGHRA and YSYEKL. The CDR3 sequence: CASSQGRGSGTYEQYF. CDR3 bases: TGCGCCAGCAGCCAAGGTAGGGGTAGCGGCACCTACGAGCAGTACTTC.

CDR3 region: CASSIRDNYGYTF. DNA of the CDR3: TGTGCCAGCAGCATCCGGGACAACTATGGCTACACCTTC. This chain connects TRBV13 to TRBJ1-2; D perhaps matches TRBD1 (5 bases). Trimming removed 5 bases at V and 2 bases at J, with 9 bases between. Germline V gene lookup returns CDR1 PRHDT and CDR2 FYEKMQ (reference sequence). The CDR3 covers 13 residues.